This T cell receptor (beta chain) emerged from a study of CD4+ T cells in melanoma. The study's findings and limits: Reportedly, melanoma neoantigen-specific CD4+ T cells showed varied differentiation states. CD8+ T cell, macrophage and B cell function reportedly correlated with neoantigen-specific CD4+ T cells.

Generated by immunoSEQ multiplex PCR, the TCRdb table keeps only in-frame clones and is missing some. The sample lists roughly 9,200 clones; 60% to 75% were seen once. Notes on this clone: Antigen specificity is unknown.

Germline trimming cut 1 base from V and 0 bases from J; bases unmatched to any gene: 6. Germline V gene lookup returns CDR1 LGHNA and CDR2 YNFKEQ. The CDR3 is made up of 18 amino acids. This chain links TRBV4-2 with TRBJ2-6, with 7 nucleotides matching TRBD1. The sample was cells from a culture (not recorded whether cultured in vitro). This clonotype was obtained from a human donor with melanoma. This CDR3 reads CASSQVKGQLSGANVLTF. The CDR3, as DNA: TGTGCCAGCAGCCAAGTTAAGGGACAGCTCTCTGGGGCCAACGTCCTGACTTTC.